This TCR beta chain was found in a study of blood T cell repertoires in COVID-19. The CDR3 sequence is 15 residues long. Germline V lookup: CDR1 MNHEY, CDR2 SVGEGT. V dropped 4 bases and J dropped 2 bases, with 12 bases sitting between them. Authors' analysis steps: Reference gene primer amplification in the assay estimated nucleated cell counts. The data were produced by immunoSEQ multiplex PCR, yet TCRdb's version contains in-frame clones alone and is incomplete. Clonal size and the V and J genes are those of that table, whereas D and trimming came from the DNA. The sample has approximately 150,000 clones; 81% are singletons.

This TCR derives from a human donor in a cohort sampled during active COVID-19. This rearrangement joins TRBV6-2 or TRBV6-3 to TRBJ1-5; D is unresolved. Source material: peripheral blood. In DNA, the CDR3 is TGTGCCAGCAGTTCCAACAACCAACGCAATCAGCCCCAGCATTTT. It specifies CASSSNNQRNQPQHF.